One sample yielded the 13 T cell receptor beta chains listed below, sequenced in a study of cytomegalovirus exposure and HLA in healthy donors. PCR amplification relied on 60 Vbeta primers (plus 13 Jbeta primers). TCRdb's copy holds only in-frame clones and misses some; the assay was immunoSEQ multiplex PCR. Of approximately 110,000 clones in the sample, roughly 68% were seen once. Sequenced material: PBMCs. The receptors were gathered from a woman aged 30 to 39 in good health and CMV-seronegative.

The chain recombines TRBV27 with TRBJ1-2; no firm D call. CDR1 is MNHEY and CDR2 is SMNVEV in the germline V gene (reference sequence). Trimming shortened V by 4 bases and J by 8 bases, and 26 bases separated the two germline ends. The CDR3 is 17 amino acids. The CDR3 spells CASSSNPGKREAGGYTF. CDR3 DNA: TGTGCCAGCAGTTCCAACCCTGGAAAGAGGGAGGCTGGAGGCTACACCTTC.

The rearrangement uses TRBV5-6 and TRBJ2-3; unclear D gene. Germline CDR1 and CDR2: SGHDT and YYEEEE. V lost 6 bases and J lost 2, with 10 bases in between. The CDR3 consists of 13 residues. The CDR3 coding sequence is TGTGCCAGCACTAATGAACCCACAGATACGCAGTATTTT. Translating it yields CASTNEPTDTQYF.

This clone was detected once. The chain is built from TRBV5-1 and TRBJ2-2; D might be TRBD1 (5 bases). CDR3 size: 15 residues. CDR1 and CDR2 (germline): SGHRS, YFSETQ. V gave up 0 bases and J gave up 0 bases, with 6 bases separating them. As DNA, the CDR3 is TGCGCCAGCAGCTTGGCGACAGCGAACACCGGGGAGCTGTTTTTT. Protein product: CASSLATANTGELFF. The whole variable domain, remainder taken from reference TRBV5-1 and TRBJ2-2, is KAGVTQTPRYLIKTRGQQVTLSCSPISGHRSVSWYQQTPGQGLQFLFEYFSETQRNKGNFPGRFSGRQFSNSRSEMNVSTLELGDSALYLCASSLATANTGELFFGEGSRLTVL.

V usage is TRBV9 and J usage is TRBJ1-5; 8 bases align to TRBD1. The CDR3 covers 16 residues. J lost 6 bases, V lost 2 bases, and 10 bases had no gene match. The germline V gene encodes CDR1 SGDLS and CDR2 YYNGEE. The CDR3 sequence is CASSVRTGKKGQPQHF. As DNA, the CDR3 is TGTGCCAGCAGCGTTCGGACAGGGAAGAAGGGTCAGCCCCAGCATTTT.

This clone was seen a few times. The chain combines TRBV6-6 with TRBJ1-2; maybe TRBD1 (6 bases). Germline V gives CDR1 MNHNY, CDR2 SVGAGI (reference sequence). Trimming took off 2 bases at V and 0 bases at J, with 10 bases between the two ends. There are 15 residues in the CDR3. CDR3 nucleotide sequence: TGTGCCAGCAGTTACCTAAGGGGGACTAACTATGGCTACACCTTC. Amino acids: CASSYLRGTNYGYTF.

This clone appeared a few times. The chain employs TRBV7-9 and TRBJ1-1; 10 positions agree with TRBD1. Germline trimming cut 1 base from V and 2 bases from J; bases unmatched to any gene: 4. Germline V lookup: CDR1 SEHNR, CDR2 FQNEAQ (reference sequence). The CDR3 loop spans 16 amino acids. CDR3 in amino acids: CASSLVGQGPNTEAFF. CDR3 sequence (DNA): TGTGCCAGCAGCTTAGTGGGACAGGGGCCAAACACTGAAGCTTTCTTT.

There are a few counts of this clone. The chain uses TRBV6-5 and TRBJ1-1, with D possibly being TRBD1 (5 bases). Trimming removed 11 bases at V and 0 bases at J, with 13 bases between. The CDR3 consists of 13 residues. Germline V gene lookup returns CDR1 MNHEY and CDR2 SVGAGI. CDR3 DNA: TGTGCCGGACGAGACAGAATGAACACTGAAGCTTTCTTT. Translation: CAGRDRMNTEAFF.

CDR3 sequence (DNA): TGCAGCGTTGAGTACGTGGCCTTGAGGGCAGATACGCAGTATTTT. Translated: CSVEYVALRADTQYF. The gene calls are TRBV29-1 and TRBJ2-3; D might be TRBD2 (5 bases). Germline CDR1 reads SQVTM; CDR2 reads ANQGSEA. V was trimmed by 3 bases and J by 4 bases, leaving 17 bases between them. This CDR3 is built from 15 residues.

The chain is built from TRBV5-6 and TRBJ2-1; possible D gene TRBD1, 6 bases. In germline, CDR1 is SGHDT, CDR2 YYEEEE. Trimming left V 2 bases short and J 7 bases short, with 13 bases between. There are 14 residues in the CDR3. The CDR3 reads CASSLRGTLNEQFF. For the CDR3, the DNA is TGTGCCAGCAGCTTAAGGGGGACCCTGAATGAGCAGTTCTTC. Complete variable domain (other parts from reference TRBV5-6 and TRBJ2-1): DAGVTQSPTHLIKTRGQQVTLRCSPKSGHDTVSWYQQALGQGPQFIFQYYEEEERQRGNFPDRFSGHQFPNYSSELNVNALLLGDSALYLCASSLRGTLNEQFFGPGTRLTVL.

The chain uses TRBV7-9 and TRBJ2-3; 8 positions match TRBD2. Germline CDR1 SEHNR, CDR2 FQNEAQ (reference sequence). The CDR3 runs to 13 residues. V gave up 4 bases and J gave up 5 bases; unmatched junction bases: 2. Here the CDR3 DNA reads TGTGCCAGCAGCTCGACTAGCGAAGATACGCAGTATTTT. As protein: CASSSTSEDTQYF.

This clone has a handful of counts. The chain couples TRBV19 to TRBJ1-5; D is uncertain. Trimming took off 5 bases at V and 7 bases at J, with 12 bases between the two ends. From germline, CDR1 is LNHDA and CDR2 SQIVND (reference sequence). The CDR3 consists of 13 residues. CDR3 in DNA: TGTGCCAGTAGTGCGCGTTCCGGGCAGCCCCAGCATTTT. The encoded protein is CASSARSGQPQHF.

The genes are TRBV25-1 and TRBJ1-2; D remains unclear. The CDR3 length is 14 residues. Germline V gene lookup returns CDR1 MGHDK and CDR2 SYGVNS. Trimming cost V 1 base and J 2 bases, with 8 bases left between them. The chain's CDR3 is CASSEWGGNYGYTF. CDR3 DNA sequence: TGTGCCAGCAGTGAATGGGGAGGGAACTATGGCTACACCTTC.

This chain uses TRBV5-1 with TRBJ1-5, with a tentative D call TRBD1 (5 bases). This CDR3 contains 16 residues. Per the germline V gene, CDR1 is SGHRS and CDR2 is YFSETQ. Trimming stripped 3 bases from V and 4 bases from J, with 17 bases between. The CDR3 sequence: CASSSGTTAGNQPQHF. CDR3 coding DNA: TGCGCCAGCAGCTCCGGTACGACAGCCGGGAATCAGCCCCAGCATTTT.